Below, 8 T cell receptor beta chains from the same sample are listed, as sequenced in a study of cytomegalovirus exposure and HLA in healthy donors (dated by TCRdb to about 2017). Library preparation employed the immunoSEQ multiplex PCR assay. Sourced from immuneACCESS, this table was stored by TCRdb with only in-frame sequences that have V and J called. A share of the clones is absent; for the studies checked, an unresolved V gene accounts for under half, and the remainder has no known explanation. A total of about 84,000 clones appear in this sample, just over 90% of them only once. The ten most abundant clones make up about 1.9% of the sample. The specimen was PBMCs. The receptors derive from a man between 25 and 39 years old in good health and CMV-seronegative.

This clone was recorded once. The genes are TRBV28 and TRBJ1-2, with D possibly matching TRBD1 (5 bases). Trimming shortened V by 0 bases and J by 7 bases, and 18 bases separated the two germline ends. The CDR3 runs to 16 residues. Looked up from germline, CDR1 is MDHEN and CDR2 is SYDVKM. CDR3 sequence (DNA): TGTGCCAGCAGTTTATGTGGATGCAGCGGGGGATGTGGCTACACCTTC. Amino acids: CASSLCGCSGGCGYTF.

The chain joins TRBV28 to TRBJ2-2, with 9 bases that match TRBD1. CDR3 length: 16 residues. V was pared by 6 bases and J by 5 bases, with 10 bases of the junction left unmatched. Germline loops: CDR1 MDHEN, CDR2 SYDVKM. The CDR3 nucleotides are TGTGCCAGCAGGTCTACCGGGACAGGGTTGACCGGGGAGCTGTTTTTT. It codes for CASRSTGTGLTGELFF.

V usage is TRBV18 and J usage is TRBJ2-7; D may be TRBD1 (5 bases). With 3 bases removed from V and 3 bases from J, the gap between germline ends came to 9 bases. The CDR3 has 13 residues. The germline V gene has CDR1 KGHSH and CDR2 LQKENI. For the CDR3, the DNA is TGTGCCAGCTCACCCCCGACAGTCTACGAGCAGTACTTC. Translation gives CASSPPTVYEQYF.

The J gene is TRBJ1-2, the V gene TRBV5-1, with TRBD1 matching over 7 bases. Losses at the gene ends were 3 bases for V and 2 bases for J; bases not matched to a gene: 4. The germline V gene has CDR1 SGHRS and CDR2 YFSETQ. This CDR3 is built from 14 residues. CDR3 DNA: TGCGCCAGCAGCTGGGAACAGGGGAACTATGGCTACACCTTC. Its protein product is CASSWEQGNYGYTF.

The J gene is TRBJ2-3, the V gene TRBV6-5; 7 bases match TRBD1. CDR1 and CDR2 (germline): MNHEY, SVGAGI. CDR3 length: 14 amino acids. The ends lost 3 bases at V and 6 bases at J; junction bases unmatched: 6. CDR3 in DNA: TGTGCCAGCAGTTATCACAGGGGACCCGATACGCAGTATTTT. Translating it yields CASSYHRGPDTQYF.

The chain uses TRBV13 and TRBJ1-3; D is possibly TRBD1 (6 bases). The germline CDR1 and CDR2 sequences are PRHDT and FYEKMQ (reference sequence). With 5 bases removed from V and 4 bases from J, the gap between germline ends came to 12 bases. The CDR3 runs 14 residues. The CDR3 DNA reads TGTGCCAGCAGCCACGGGACACCCGGAAACACCATATATTTT. This encodes CASSHGTPGNTIYF.

The chain couples TRBV6-6 to TRBJ1-2; 7 bases are a match to TRBD1. V was clipped by 7 bases and J by 1 base; unmatched bases: 6. The CDR3 sequence is 14 residues long. Looked up from germline, CDR1 is MNHNY and CDR2 is SVGAGI (reference sequence). CDR3 sequence reads: CASTARGSNYGYTF. The CDR3 DNA sequence: TGTGCCAGCACGGCCAGGGGGAGTAACTATGGCTACACCTTC.

The CDR3 sequence is CATKLTSYNEQFF. As DNA, the CDR3 is TGTGCCACCAAATTGACTTCCTACAATGAGCAGTTCTTC. The rearrangement joins TRBV15 to TRBJ2-1; D uncertain. The CDR3 contains 13 residues. Per the germline V gene, CDR1 is LNHNV and CDR2 is YYDKDF (reference sequence). V gave up 7 bases and J gave up 1 base, with 8 bases separating them.